This passage covers 24 T cell receptor beta chains from one sample sequenced in a study of vaccination and CD4 T cells after COVID-19. Their recognized antigens are unknown. The Oncomine TCR Beta short-read assay generated sequence data from the DNA of cultured CD4+ T cells. TCRdb redid the calling of the PCR reads with MiXCR, one entry per CDR3 protein. The table has around 10,000 distinct CDR3 sequences, about 28% seen once. Treatment of the sample: roughly 10-day PBMC culture with coronavirus spike peptide pools or control peptides (ViraFEST assay). Material: cultured CD4+ T cells from blood. These receptors were obtained from a human donor with COVID-19.

The chain couples TRBV6-1 to TRBJ1-3; D ambiguous. CDR3 length: 14 residues. Germline values: CDR1 MNHNS, CDR2 SASEGT. V gave up 5 bases and J gave up 0 bases, with 8 bases separating them. CDR3 DNA: TGTGCCAGCAGTCTGCGGAGCTCTGGAAACACCATATATTTT. Protein product: CASSLRSSGNTIYF.

This clonotype was seen a handful of times. The rearrangement uses TRBV7-2 and TRBJ2-7, with D uncertain. The CDR3 length is 12 residues. Germline V lookup: CDR1 SGHTA, CDR2 FQGNSA. The ends were cut back, 6 bases at V and 0 bases at J, with 6 bases in the middle. CDR3 in amino acids: CASSVSSYEQYF. In DNA form, the CDR3 reads TGTGCCAGCAGTGTCAGCTCCTACGAGCAGTACTTC.

This chain joins TRBV6-1 and TRBJ1-3; TRBD1 is a possible D gene (6 bases). The germline V and J ends were trimmed by 5 bases and 4 bases, with 9 bases remaining between them. Per germline, CDR1 MNHNS and CDR2 SASEGT. The CDR3 is made up of 13 amino acids. CDR3 DNA sequence: TGTGCCAGCAGTCAAGGACAGGGAAACACCATATATTTT. Translating it yields CASSQGQGNTIYF.

This clonotype has more than one count but fewer than ten. The rearrangement joins TRBV6-4 to TRBJ2-1, with D possibly being TRBD2 (5 bases). Germline values: CDR1 MRHNA, CDR2 SNTAGT. The V end was cut by 6 bases, the J end by 0 bases, with 6 bases between. The CDR3 length is 13 residues. The CDR3 sequence: CASSRGSYNEQFF. CDR3 in DNA: TGTGCCAGCAGCCGGGGCTCCTACAATGAGCAGTTCTTC.

Only a few counts were recorded for this clonotype. The chain joins TRBV5-1 to TRBJ2-5, with no clear D. V dropped 0 bases and J dropped 3 bases, with 9 bases sitting between them. CDR3 length: 14 amino acids. Per germline, CDR1 SGHRS and CDR2 YFSETQ. CDR3 coding DNA: TGCGCCAGCAGCTTGGGGGGAAACGAAGAGACCCAGTACTTC. Encoded protein: CASSLGGNEETQYF.

This clonotype was found a few times. V gene TRBV19 combines with J gene TRBJ1-5, with D perhaps TRBD1 (6 bases). CDR3 length: 14 residues. V was clipped by 4 bases and J by 6 bases, with 13 bases between them. CDR1 and CDR2 (germline): LNHDA, SQIVND (reference sequence). The CDR3 region has the DNA TGTGCCAGTAGTAGGCAGGGGCCGGGTCAGCCCCAGCATTTT. Residues: CASSRQGPGQPQHF.

This clonotype showed up just a few times. The gene calls are TRBV6-2 or TRBV6-3 and TRBJ1-5; D not certain. From germline, CDR1 is MNHEY and CDR2 SVGEGT. This CDR3 has 14 amino acids. With 4 bases removed from V and 4 bases from J, the gap between germline ends came to 11 bases. CDR3 region: CASSLVLLNQPQHF. Written as DNA, the CDR3 is TGTGCCAGCAGTTTGGTACTGCTAAATCAGCCCCAGCATTTT.

Only a few counts were recorded for this clonotype. This chain uses TRBV10-3 with TRBJ2-7; 10 bases map to TRBD1. V shed 3 bases and J 2 bases; nucleotides not matched to a gene: 4. The CDR3 totals 15 residues. Germline CDR1 and CDR2: ENHRY and SYGVKD. In nucleotides, the CDR3 is TGTGCCATCAGTGACCGACAGGGGGCCGCCTACGAGCAGTACTTC. It encodes CAISDRQGAAYEQYF.

The J gene is TRBJ2-7, the V gene TRBV7-8; no clear D gene. The CDR3 extends over 14 amino acids. V gave up 1 base and J gave up 4 bases, with 11 bases separating them. Germline CDR1 and CDR2: SGHVS and FQNEAQ. The DNA for the CDR3 is TGTGCCAGCAGCTTAGGACTGAAGGTTTACGAGCAGTACTTC. Residues: CASSLGLKVYEQYF. The whole variable domain, filled in from reference TRBV7-8 and TRBJ2-7, reads GAGVSQSPRYKVAKRGQDVALRCDPISGHVSLFWYQQALGQGPEFLTYFQNEAQLDKSGLPSDRFFAERPEGSVSTLKIQRTQQEDSAVYLCASSLGLKVYEQYFGPGTRLTVT.

The rearrangement joins TRBV18 to TRBJ2-3; 11 nucleotides line up with TRBD2. The V and J ends lost 4 bases and 1 base, in that order; junction bases with no gene match: 1. The CDR3 runs to 15 residues. Germline CDR1 is KGHSH and CDR2 is LQKENI. The CDR3, as DNA: TGTGCCAGCTCACAGACTAGCGGGGGCACAGATACGCAGTATTTT. This gives the protein CASSQTSGGTDTQYF.

This clonotype qualifies as medium-sized. This sequence joins TRBV29-1 and TRBJ2-7; TRBD1 agrees at 7 bases. Unmatched junction bases numbered 10, after V lost 6 bases and J lost 5 bases. CDR3 size: 13 residues. Germline CDR1 reads SQVTM; CDR2 reads ANQGSEA. The CDR3 reads CSVSPTGVDEQYF. CDR3 bases: TGCAGCGTCTCACCCACAGGGGTCGACGAGCAGTACTTC.

Here the CDR3 reads CASSEGLMRPQHF. For the CDR3, the DNA is TGCGCCAGCAGTGAAGGCCTGATGCGGCCCCAGCATTTT. The rearrangement links TRBV10-1 to TRBJ1-5; D remains unclear. The CDR3 contains 13 residues. Trimming left V 3 bases short and J 9 bases short, with 12 bases between. The germline V gene has CDR1 WNHNN and CDR2 SYGVQD (reference sequence).

The gene calls are TRBV5-4 and TRBJ1-1; no firm D call. The length of the CDR3 is 14 residues. Deletions cut 0 bases from V and 5 bases from J, with 11 bases between. Per the germline V gene, CDR1 is SGHNT and CDR2 is YYREEE (reference sequence). CDR3 bases: TGTGCCAGCAGCTTGGGGGCGGTAGGGACTGAAGCTTTCTTT. Residues: CASSLGAVGTEAFF.

This chain links TRBV7-9 with TRBJ1-4; D is uncertain. The CDR3 runs to 14 residues. The V end lost 2 bases, the J end lost 4 bases, and 8 bases lay between the germline ends. Germline assignment: CDR1 SEHNR and CDR2 FQNEAQ (reference sequence). In DNA, the CDR3 is TGTGCCAGCAGCTTATTTACAGATAATGAAAAACTGTTTTTT. Translation gives CASSLFTDNEKLFF.

Only a few counts were recorded for this clonotype. The chain carries TRBV6-4 and TRBJ2-2; D ambiguous. The CDR3 runs to 14 residues. Per the germline V gene, CDR1 is MRHNA and CDR2 is SNTAGT. Between the trimmed V and J ends, which lost 5 bases and 4 bases, there was a span of 11 bases. The CDR3 DNA follows: TGTGCCAGCAGTATGCAGGCCTTCACCGGGGAGCTGTTTTTT. Amino acids: CASSMQAFTGELFF.

This CDR3 reads CASSLSGRGAETQYF. The CDR3 bases are TGCGCCAGCTCCCTGTCAGGGCGGGGAGCGGAGACCCAGTACTTC. The chain recombines TRBV5-1 with TRBJ2-5, with a tentative D call TRBD2 (6 bases). The CDR3 runs to 15 residues. Germline V gene data show CDR1 as SGHRS and CDR2 as YFSETQ. V was shortened by 7 bases and J by 5 bases, with 21 bases between the two germline ends.

This clonotype has a handful of counts. The rearrangement joins TRBV5-1 to TRBJ2-5; perhaps TRBD2 as D (6 bases). Between the trimmed V and J ends, which lost 3 bases and 3 bases, there was a span of 9 bases. Germline V gene lookup returns CDR1 SGHRS and CDR2 YFSETQ. The CDR3 covers 13 residues. The CDR3 DNA reads as TGCGCCAGCAGCTGGGACTGGGAAGAGACCCAGTACTTC. Translation gives CASSWDWEETQYF. Combining the CDR3 with reference TRBV5-1 and TRBJ2-5 gives the whole variable domain KAGVTQTPRYLIKTRGQQVTLSCSPISGHRSVSWYQQTPGQGLQFLFEYFSETQRNKGNFPGRFSGRQFSNSRSEMNVSTLELGDSALYLCASSWDWEETQYFGPGTRLLVL.

V gene TRBV18 combines with J gene TRBJ2-7, with 7 nucleotides matching TRBD1. Germline CDR1 reads KGHSH; CDR2 reads LQKENI. The V and J ends lost 1 base and 4 bases, in that order; junction bases with no gene match: 1. There are 13 residues in the CDR3. CDR3 in DNA: TGTGCCAGCTCACCACGCAGGGGGTACGAGCAGTACTTC. Protein: CASSPRRGYEQYF.

A remark on this clonotype: A much larger clone lies one base from this, so it may be a read error. The genes are TRBV20-1 and TRBJ1-5, with D perhaps TRBD1 (5 bases). This CDR3 is 13 amino acids long. Trimming removed 2 bases from V and 1 base from J, with 6 bases in between. The germline CDR1 and CDR2 sequences are DFQATT and SNEGSKA (reference sequence). The CDR3, as DNA: TGCAGTGCTAGAAGACAGAGCAATCAGCCCCAGCATTTT. Its translation: CSARRQSNQPQHF.

The J gene is TRBJ1-1, the V gene TRBV11-2; no reliable D call. V lost 2 bases to trimming and J lost 7 bases, with 11 bases between them. Germline values: CDR1 SGHAT, CDR2 FQNNGV. The CDR3 runs to 13 residues. The CDR3 bases are TGTGCCAGCAGCTTAAGTCTCAGGATTGAAGCTTTCTTT. This translates into CASSLSLRIEAFF.

V gene TRBV28 combines with J gene TRBJ2-7; 10 nucleotides match TRBD1. Germline V CDR1 and CDR2: MDHEN, SYDVKM. V shed 4 bases, J shed 2 bases, and the junction held 5 bases outside the gene matches. The CDR3 loop spans 15 amino acids. The CDR3 reads CASSSIGTGAYEQYF. As DNA, the CDR3 is TGTGCCAGCAGTTCAATAGGGACAGGGGCCTACGAGCAGTACTTC.

In its sample, this clonotype was seen a few times. The chain has TRBV19 and TRBJ1-5, with D unresolved. The CDR3 sequence is 13 residues long. CDR1 and CDR2 (germline): LNHDA, SQIVND (reference sequence). Trimming cost V 7 bases and J 4 bases, with 11 bases left between them. The CDR3 region has the DNA TGTGCCAGTAACCCGGTTGGTAATCAGCCCCAGCATTTT. It codes for CASNPVGNQPQHF.

V is TRBV6-1 and J is TRBJ1-1; unclear D gene. Trimming removed 5 bases from V and 5 bases from J, with 9 bases in between. The CDR3 sequence is 12 residues long. Germline V lookup: CDR1 MNHNS, CDR2 SASEGT. The CDR3 nucleotides read TGTGCCAGCAGTCCCCCCGGGACTGAAGCTTTCTTT. Translated, it gives CASSPPGTEAFF.

This clonotype was seen a few times. The chain recombines TRBV12-5 with TRBJ1-5; D is unresolved. Germline CDR1 LGHNT, CDR2 FRNRAP. This CDR3 is built from 12 residues. Trimming shortened V by 6 bases and J by 5 bases, and 8 bases separated the two germline ends. The CDR3 bases are TGTGCTAGTGGCCCACGGGATCAGCCCCAGCATTTT. Encoded protein: CASGPRDQPQHF. Together with reference TRBV12-5 and TRBJ1-5, the CDR3 gives the full variable domain: DARVTQTPRHKVTEMGQEVTMRCQPILGHNTVFWYRQTMMQGLELLAYFRNRAPLDDSGMPKDRFSAEMPDATLATLKIQPSEPRDSAVYFCASGPRDQPQHFGDGTRLSIL.